This T cell receptor (beta chain) derives from a study of blood T cells in healthy people across ages. The second PCR ran about 6 to 11 cycles with a sample-barcoded 5' primer and J-beta primers. One entry per CDR3 protein, called by TCRdb with MiXCR from the 5' RACE reads. The sample shows 600,000 to 850,000 distinct CDR3 sequences, about 25% of them seen only once. The CDR3 contains 14 residues. Looked up from germline, CDR1 is SGHVS and CDR2 is FQNEAQ. The V end lost 3 bases, the J end lost 7 bases, and 12 bases lay between the germline ends. The same data also contributed to another study, on T cells of mothers and their children.

This clonotype originated in a boy aged 5-17 years in good health. The rearrangement joins TRBV7-8 to TRBJ2-2, with D unclear. The sample comprised blood. The CDR3 is CASSFGPGGGELFF. The CDR3 nucleotides are TGTGCCAGCAGCTTCGGACCCGGCGGCGGGGAGCTGTTTTTT.